This T cell receptor (beta chain) was retrieved from a study of blood T cell repertoires in COVID-19. For the study at large: Acute and convalescent COVID-19 specimens originated in the United States, Italy and Spain. The analysed material was cDNA or gDNA that came from T cells, B-cell-depleted T cells, or PBMCs.

Germline V lookup: CDR1 LNHDA, CDR2 SQIVND (reference sequence). Trimming at V came to 5 bases and at J to 6 bases, leaving 7 bases not matched to a gene. The CDR3 totals 13 residues. Source study methods: Nucleated cell number was recorded as an estimate derived from reference gene primer amplification. Method: immunoSEQ multiplex PCR; TCRdb's copy keeps in-frame clones and lacks some. V and J calls and clone size come straight from that table; D and trimming were deduced from the DNA. The profile shows 150,000 to 200,000 clones, less than 90% of them singletons. This chain uses TRBV19 with TRBJ2-7; 7 bases align to TRBD2. The receptor comes from a man between 65 and 85 years old with active or convalescent COVID-19. Material: peripheral blood. The CDR3 is CASSVLATTEQYF. Written as DNA, the CDR3 is TGTGCCAGTAGTGTACTAGCGACAACCGAGCAGTACTTC. The full variable domain, with the rest looked up from reference TRBV19 and TRBJ2-7, is DGGITQSPKYLFRKEGQNVTLSCEQNLNHDAMYWYRQDPGQGLRLIYYSQIVNDFQKGDIAEGYSVSREKKESFPLTVTSAQKNPTAFYLCASSVLATTEQYFGPGTRLTVT.